Below, 14 T cell receptor beta chains from the same sample are listed, as sequenced in a study of shared clonotypes between healthy human individuals. Some clones are missing from TCRdb's copy, which holds only in-frame ones; the method was immunoSEQ multiplex PCR. The table has about 2.3 million clones, 80% to 95% seen once. The sample consisted of naive CD4+ T cells from PBMCs. As to subset: CD45RA+ positively selected. Receptors originate from a man younger than 35 in good health. Some clones in this sample may be carry-over from other donors' samples.

The count of this clone is one. The sample contains more than one DNA sequence encoding this CDR3. The rearrangement uses TRBV2 and TRBJ2-7; 8 positions match TRBD1. With V trimmed by 3 bases and J by 3 bases, 4 bases remained unmatched. CDR1 SNHLY and CDR2 FYNNEI come from the germline V gene. The CDR3 is 14 amino acids. CDR3 sequence: CASSDQGAGYEQYF. The CDR3 DNA follows: TGTGCCAGCAGTGATCAGGGGGCGGGCTACGAGCAGTACTTC.

For the CDR3, the DNA is TGCGCCAGCAGCTTTGGATCCTCCGGGGTAACGTTTGGCTACACCTTC. This gives the protein CASSFGSSGVTFGYTF. The chain has TRBV5-1 and TRBJ1-2; D gene unclear. Germline loops: CDR1 SGHRS, CDR2 YFSETQ. V lost 2 bases and J 7 bases, leaving 21 bases between the germline ends. This CDR3 region has 16 residues.

The table lists this clone with a few counts. V and J are TRBV2 and TRBJ1-1; D unresolved. The germline gives CDR1 SNHLY, CDR2 FYNNEI. V was shortened by 6 bases and J by 4 bases, with 12 bases between the two germline ends. The CDR3 extends over 13 amino acids. CDR3 amino acids: CASSTEVGTEAFF. In DNA form, the CDR3 reads TGTGCCAGCAGCACAGAGGTCGGCACTGAAGCTTTCTTT.

The chain joins TRBV5-1 to TRBJ1-5; TRBD1 is a possible D gene (6 bases). The length of the CDR3 is 17 residues. The germline CDR1 and CDR2 sequences are SGHRS and YFSETQ. V lost 4 bases and J lost 6, with 23 bases in between. The CDR3 DNA reads as TGCGCCAGCAGCCCCTCTCCTACCACAGGGATCGGTCAGCCCCAGCATTTT. Translating gives CASSPSPTTGIGQPQHF.

V is TRBV28 and J is TRBJ1-2; D not resolved. V lost 3 bases and J 4 bases, leaving 9 bases between the germline ends. Germline values: CDR1 MDHEN, CDR2 SYDVKM. The CDR3 has 13 residues. The CDR3, as DNA: TGTGCCAGCAGTTTCGGCATCTTCTATGGCTACACCTTC. Its protein product is CASSFGIFYGYTF.

Turning to this clone: This sample includes further DNA sequences coding for the same CDR3. The V and J genes are TRBV11-2 and TRBJ1-4; 9 bases match TRBD1. The CDR3 is 15 residues long. Germline V lookup: CDR1 SGHAT, CDR2 FQNNGV. V shed 2 bases, J shed 5 bases, and the junction held 3 bases outside the gene matches. The CDR3 DNA sequence: TGTGCCAGCAGCTTATTGGGACAGGGAAATGAAAAACTGTTTTTT. Translation: CASSLLGQGNEKLFF. The whole variable domain, filled in from reference TRBV11-2 and TRBJ1-4, reads EAGVAQSPRYKIIEKRQSVAFWCNPISGHATLYWYQQILGQGPKLLIQFQNNGVVDDSQLPKDRFSAERLKGVDSTLKIQPAKLEDSAVYLCASSLLGQGNEKLFFGSGTQLSVL.

The rearrangement joins TRBV7-2 to TRBJ2-5; 7 bases align to TRBD2. Germline V gene lookup returns CDR1 SGHTA and CDR2 FQGNSA. After removal of 5 bases from V and 9 bases from J, the junction contained 15 bases not matched to a gene. CDR3 length: 15 residues. This chain's CDR3 is CASSARTTSVQAQYF. CDR3 nucleotide sequence: TGTGCCAGCAGCGCCCGGACTACTAGCGTACAAGCCCAGTACTTC. Together with reference TRBV7-2 and TRBJ2-5, the CDR3 gives the full variable domain: GAGVSQSPSNKVTEKGKDVELRCDPISGHTALYWYRQSLGQGLEFLIYFQGNSAPDKSGLPSDRFSAERTGGSVSTLTIQRTQQEDSAVYLCASSARTTSVQAQYFGPGTRLLVL.

The CDR3 spells CASSLSDTFNQPQHF. In DNA form, the CDR3 reads TGTGCCAGCAGCTTGTCCGACACCTTCAATCAGCCCCAGCATTTT. The rearrangement links TRBV5-6 to TRBJ1-5; no reliable D call. Trimming took 1 base from V and 3 from J, leaving 11 bases between them. CDR1 SGHDT and CDR2 YYEEEE come from the germline V gene. CDR3 length: 15 amino acids.

The chain recombines TRBV7-9 with TRBJ2-3; possibly TRBD2 for D (5 bases). There are 13 residues in the CDR3. The V gene lost 4 bases and the J gene lost 4 bases, with 9 bases spanning the gap. The germline CDR1 and CDR2 sequences are SEHNR and FQNEAQ (reference sequence). CDR3 amino acids: CASSSGLPDTQYF. DNA of the CDR3: TGTGCCAGCAGCTCTGGACTGCCAGATACGCAGTATTTT.

A note on this clone: Germline and junction disagree at one end, which may indicate a read error. V gene TRBV5-8 combines with J gene TRBJ1-1, with TRBD1 identical over 8 bases. The CDR3 consists of 14 residues. Germline CDR1 SGHTS, CDR2 YDEGEE. The CDR3 sequence: CASSLRDRNSEAFF. CDR3 DNA: TGTGCCAGCAGCCTCAGGGACAGGAACTCTGAAGCTTTCTTT.

The chain is built from TRBV2 and TRBJ2-7, with D tentatively TRBD1 or TRBD2 (5 bases each). Germline CDR1 is SNHLY and CDR2 is FYNNEI. Trimming pared 6 bases from V and 0 bases from J, leaving 9 bases between. This CDR3 is 13 amino acids long. DNA for the CDR3: TGTGCCAGCAGCTCCGGGACCTCCTACGAGCAGTACTTC. It is translated as CASSSGTSYEQYF.

V is TRBV6-7 and J is TRBJ2-4; D gene unclear. TRBV6-7 is designated an ORF whose function remains uncertain. Trimming pared 2 bases from V and 5 bases from J, leaving 4 bases between. The CDR3 has 12 amino acids. The CDR3 region is CASSYPENIQYF. The CDR3 bases are TGTGCCAGCAGTTACCCAGAAAACATTCAGTACTTC.

About this clone: The sample carries other DNA sequences with the same CDR3. The V gene is TRBV27, the J gene TRBJ2-7; D may be TRBD1 (6 bases). Germline V lookup: CDR1 MNHEY, CDR2 SMNVEV (reference sequence). V was trimmed by 6 bases and J by 0 bases, leaving 9 bases between them. The CDR3 has 13 amino acids. CDR3 nucleotides: TGTGCCAGCAGACCGGACAGCTCCTACGAGCAGTACTTC. Amino acids: CASRPDSSYEQYF.

V usage is TRBV18 and J usage is TRBJ2-7; the match to TRBD1 covers 10 bases. V shed 1 base, J shed 0 bases, and the junction held 3 bases outside the gene matches. Per the germline V gene, CDR1 is KGHSH and CDR2 is LQKENI. This CDR3 is built from 16 residues. The CDR3 sequence is CASSPRQGAGSYEQYF. The CDR3 DNA sequence: TGTGCCAGCTCACCACGACAGGGGGCTGGCTCCTACGAGCAGTACTTC.